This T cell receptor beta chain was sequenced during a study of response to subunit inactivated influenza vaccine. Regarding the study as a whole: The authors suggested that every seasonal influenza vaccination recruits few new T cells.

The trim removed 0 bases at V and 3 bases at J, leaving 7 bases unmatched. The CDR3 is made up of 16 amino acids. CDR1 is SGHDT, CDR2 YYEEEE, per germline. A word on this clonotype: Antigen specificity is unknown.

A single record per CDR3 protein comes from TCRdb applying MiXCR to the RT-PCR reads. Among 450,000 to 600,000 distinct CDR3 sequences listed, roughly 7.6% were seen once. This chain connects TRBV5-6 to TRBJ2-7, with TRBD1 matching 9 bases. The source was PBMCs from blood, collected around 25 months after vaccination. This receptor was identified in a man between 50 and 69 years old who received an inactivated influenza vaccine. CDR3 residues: CASSLARGDRVYEQYF. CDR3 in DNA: TGTGCCAGCAGCTTGGCCAGGGGGGACAGGGTCTACGAGCAGTACTTC.